The present TCR beta chain was sequenced within a study of blood T cell repertoires in COVID-19. Study-level background: The analysed material was cDNA or gDNA that came from T cells, B-cell-depleted T cells, or PBMCs.

Repertoires were generated with immunoSEQ multiplex PCR, while TCRdb's copy carries only in-frame clones and drops some. Of 60,000 to 70,000 clones listed, 65% to 90% are singletons. Trimming took 2 bases from V and 0 from J, leaving 6 bases between them. The germline V gene encodes CDR1 SGHNT and CDR2 YYREEE (reference sequence). The CDR3 contains 15 residues. The sequence came from a woman aged 55-75 years with acute or convalescent COVID-19. The sequencing input was peripheral blood. The V and J genes are TRBV5-4 and TRBJ2-6, with D uncertain. CDR3 sequence: CASSLASSGANVLTF. DNA for the CDR3: TGTGCCAGCAGCTTAGCAAGCTCTGGGGCCAACGTCCTGACTTTC. Drawing the rest from reference TRBV5-4 and TRBJ2-6, the complete variable domain is ETGVTQSPTHLIKTRGQQVTLRCSSQSGHNTVSWYQQALGQGPQFIFQYYREEENGRGNFPPRFSGLQFPNYSSELNVNALELDDSALYLCASSLASSGANVLTFGAGSRLTVL.